Shown below are 27 T cell receptor beta chains from a single sample sequenced in a study of OX40 agonist ivuxolimab in advanced cancers. TCRdb's table, derived via immunoSEQ multiplex PCR, lists solely in-frame clones and lacks some. The data show around 50,000 clones, approximately 79% seen once. The sample in question was CD4+ or CD8+ T cells sorted from blood, obtained in a trial of the OX40 agonist ivuxolimab. The receptors were gathered from an adult with an advanced solid tumor such as melanoma, head and neck, liver or kidney cancer.

V and J are TRBV10-3 and TRBJ2-1; possible D gene TRBD2, 5 bases. The CDR3 sequence is 12 residues long. Germline assignment: CDR1 ENHRY and CDR2 SYGVKD. The ends were cut back, 11 bases at V and 6 bases at J, with 14 bases in the middle. In DNA, the CDR3 is TGTGCCGGAGGCCCACGGCCCAATGAGCAGTTCTTC. It specifies CAGGPRPNEQFF.

The V call is TRBV6-1, the J call TRBJ1-2; no clear D. Trimming removed 0 bases from V and 5 bases from J, with 10 bases in between. Germline V CDR1 and CDR2: MNHNS, SASEGT. The CDR3 loop spans 14 amino acids. For the CDR3, the DNA is TGTGCCAGCAGTGAAGCCCCTCCGTCATATGGCTACACCTTC. Translating it yields CASSEAPPSYGYTF.

This clone was counted only a few times. This rearrangement joins TRBV20-1 to TRBJ2-5; D possibly corresponds to TRBD2 (7 bases). V shed 8 bases and J shed 4 bases, with 11 bases lying between them. CDR1 and CDR2 (germline): DFQATT, SNEGSKA (reference sequence). The CDR3 runs 11 residues. The CDR3 is CSRGAGETQYF. The CDR3 DNA reads as TGCAGTCGGGGGGCGGGAGAGACCCAGTACTTC.

The genes are TRBV9 and TRBJ2-2, with 8 bases that match TRBD1. The CDR3 is made up of 14 amino acids. The germline V gene encodes CDR1 SGDLS and CDR2 YYNGEE. Unmatched junction bases numbered 2, after V lost 0 bases and J lost 7 bases. The CDR3 is CASSVVGTGGELFF. The CDR3 bases are TGTGCCAGCAGCGTAGTGGGGACAGGCGGGGAGCTGTTTTTT.

This chain links TRBV28 with TRBJ1-5; maybe TRBD1 (6 bases). The V end was cut by 2 bases, the J end by 5 bases, with 10 bases between. CDR1 MDHEN and CDR2 SYDVKM come from the germline V gene. The CDR3 is made up of 14 amino acids. CDR3 sequence reads: CASSLEGVYQPQHF. In DNA form, the CDR3 reads TGTGCCAGCAGTTTAGAGGGGGTCTATCAGCCCCAGCATTTT.

This clone counts as medium-sized. The J gene is TRBJ1-1, the V gene TRBV7-8; maybe TRBD1 (5 bases). Germline V gene data show CDR1 as SGHVS and CDR2 as FQNEAQ. This CDR3 has 15 amino acids. V lost 5 bases and J 5 bases, leaving 18 bases between the germline ends. CDR3 bases: TGTGCCAGCAGCCTGGCCGGGACGGCCGTGACTGAAGCTTTCTTT. Translation: CASSLAGTAVTEAFF.

V gene TRBV5-6 combines with J gene TRBJ2-7, with a possible D match to TRBD1 (5 bases). The V and J ends lost 0 bases and 7 bases respectively, with 11 bases between them. CDR1 and CDR2 (germline): SGHDT, YYEEEE. The CDR3 loop spans 13 amino acids. The CDR3 coding sequence is TGTGCCAGCAGCTTGGCCGGACATGGGGAGCAGTACTTC. Translating it yields CASSLAGHGEQYF.

This clone was observed a few times. The rearrangement joins TRBV2 to TRBJ1-6; D perhaps matches TRBD1 (5 bases). Per germline, CDR1 SNHLY and CDR2 FYNNEI. This CDR3 contains 13 residues. Trimming pared 8 bases from V and 10 bases from J, leaving 15 bases between. The CDR3 region has the DNA TGTGCCAGCTTAGACAGTTTTAACTCACCCCTCCACTTT. Translated: CASLDSFNSPLHF.

The chain employs TRBV5-6 and TRBJ1-2, with 9 positions matching TRBD1. V shed 0 bases and J 3 bases; nucleotides not matched to a gene: 9. This CDR3 is built from 17 residues. Germline V gene lookup returns CDR1 SGHDT and CDR2 YYEEEE. The CDR3 protein is CASSLDFDRDRDYGYTF. DNA for the CDR3: TGTGCCAGCAGCTTGGATTTCGACCGGGACAGGGACTATGGCTACACCTTC. The variable domain in full, completed from reference TRBV5-6 and TRBJ1-2, reads DAGVTQSPTHLIKTRGQQVTLRCSPKSGHDTVSWYQQALGQGPQFIFQYYEEEERQRGNFPDRFSGHQFPNYSSELNVNALLLGDSALYLCASSLDFDRDRDYGYTFGSGTRLTVV.

The chain links TRBV30 to TRBJ1-1; the D gene is possibly TRBD1 (5 bases). Trimming pared 2 bases from V and 1 base from J, leaving 8 bases between. This CDR3 has 13 residues. Germline CDR1 reads GTSNPN; CDR2 reads SVGIG (reference sequence). The CDR3 sequence: CAWSYGQNTEAFF. The DNA of the CDR3 is TGTGCCTGGAGTTATGGACAGAACACTGAAGCTTTCTTT.

This chain connects TRBV2 to TRBJ1-5, with TRBD1 matching over 7 bases. This CDR3 spans 14 amino acids. Germline V lookup: CDR1 SNHLY, CDR2 FYNNEI. V lost 6 bases to trimming and J lost 2 bases; unmatched junction nucleotides: 4. CDR3 region: CASSIQGGNQPQHF. The CDR3 DNA sequence: TGTGCCAGCAGCATCCAGGGGGGCAATCAGCCCCAGCATTTT.

The rearrangement joins TRBV28 to TRBJ1-2; D not resolved. Germline V gene sequence: CDR1 MDHEN, CDR2 SYDVKM. The germline V and J ends were trimmed by 9 bases and 5 bases, with 10 bases remaining between them. The CDR3 is 11 residues long. Here the CDR3 reads CASLKWYGYTF. CDR3 in DNA: TGTGCCAGTCTTAAGTGGTATGGCTACACCTTC.

This sequence joins TRBV19 and TRBJ2-3, with 9 bases matching TRBD2. This CDR3 is built from 14 residues. V dropped 3 bases and J dropped 7; count of bases not matched to a gene: 5. Germline lookup yields CDR1 LNHDA and CDR2 SQIVND (reference sequence). In DNA, the CDR3 is TGTGCCAGTAGTATCCAGCGGGAGGCGTATACGCAGTATTTT. Amino acids: CASSIQREAYTQYF.

The chain is built from TRBV7-3 and TRBJ2-1, with TRBD2 identical over 9 bases. The CDR3 is made up of 14 amino acids. V lost 9 bases, J lost 9 bases, and 12 bases stayed unmatched. Germline V CDR1 and CDR2: SGHTA, FQGTGA. In DNA form, the CDR3 reads TGTGCCAGGAGAGAGGTAGCGGGAGACTTTGAGCAGTTCTTC. Amino acid sequence: CARREVAGDFEQFF.

This clone was seen a single time. The rearrangement links TRBV5-5 to TRBJ1-1, with 7 bases matching TRBD1. Germline CDR1 reads SGHKS; CDR2 reads YYEKEE (reference sequence). The CDR3 is 16 amino acids. The ends lost 2 bases at V and 0 bases at J; junction bases unmatched: 7. The CDR3 sequence is CASSLSPGQLNTEAFF. The CDR3, as DNA: TGTGCCAGCAGCTTAAGCCCGGGACAGCTGAACACTGAAGCTTTCTTT.

This clone has only one observation. The chain is built from TRBV28 and TRBJ1-2; possibly TRBD1 for D (6 bases). With 6 bases removed from V and 4 bases from J, the gap between germline ends came to 12 bases. This CDR3 region has 13 residues. Germline V gene data show CDR1 as MDHEN and CDR2 as SYDVKM. The DNA for the CDR3 is TGTGCCAGCAGGACAGGTGACTTCTATGGCTACACCTTC. It translates to CASRTGDFYGYTF.

This clone was detected only a few times. This chain uses TRBV29-1 with TRBJ2-5; a possible D gene is TRBD2 (5 bases). In germline, CDR1 is SQVTM, CDR2 ANQGSEA. The CDR3 runs 13 residues. The V end was cut by 7 bases, the J end by 7 bases, with 19 bases between. CDR3 nucleotide sequence: TGCAGCGCCCCCGGCGAGGGAGCGGTGACCCAGTACTTC. Protein product: CSAPGEGAVTQYF.

J is TRBJ1-5 and V is TRBV5-5, with D uncertain. This CDR3 comprises 14 residues. Between the trimmed V and J ends, which lost 0 bases and 7 bases, there was a span of 11 bases. Germline lookup yields CDR1 SGHKS and CDR2 YYEKEE (reference sequence). DNA of the CDR3: TGTGCCAGCAGCTTGGTAGGTTATCGGCAGCCCCAGCATTTT. It yields the protein CASSLVGYRQPQHF. Combining the CDR3 with reference TRBV5-5 and TRBJ1-5 gives the whole variable domain DAGVTQSPTHLIKTRGQQVTLRCSPISGHKSVSWYQQVLGQGPQFIFQYYEKEERGRGNFPDRFSARQFPNYSSELNVNALLLGDSALYLCASSLVGYRQPQHFGDGTRLSIL.

This rearrangement joins TRBV5-1 to TRBJ1-1, with TRBD1 matching over 7 bases. This CDR3 comprises 15 residues. V lost 4 bases and J lost 1; bases outside the gene matches: 7. Per the germline V gene, CDR1 is SGHRS and CDR2 is YFSETQ. The CDR3 DNA reads TGCGCCAGCAGCCCGAGGGACAGAGGGAACACTGAAGCTTTCTTT. Amino acid sequence: CASSPRDRGNTEAFF. The full variable domain, in which reference TRBV5-1 and TRBJ1-1 provide the parts outside the CDR3, is KAGVTQTPRYLIKTRGQQVTLSCSPISGHRSVSWYQQTPGQGLQFLFEYFSETQRNKGNFPGRFSGRQFSNSRSEMNVSTLELGDSALYLCASSPRDRGNTEAFFGQGTRLTVV.

The sample holds one count of this clone. The chain has TRBV19 and TRBJ2-5; no clear D. This CDR3 has 11 residues. V was pared by 5 bases and J by 3 bases, with 4 bases between. CDR1 is LNHDA, CDR2 SQIVND, per germline (reference sequence). CDR3 sequence: CASSAEETQYF. CDR3 coding DNA: TGTGCCAGTAGTGCGGAAGAGACCCAGTACTTC.

Relative to its sample, this clone is medium-sized. The chain is built from TRBV5-1 and TRBJ2-7; 10 nucleotides align to TRBD1. The germline CDR1 and CDR2 sequences are SGHRS and YFSETQ. V gave up 4 bases and J gave up 7 bases; unmatched junction bases: 5. The CDR3 extends over 13 amino acids. CDR3 sequence: CASSPGQGREQYF. CDR3 nucleotide sequence: TGCGCCAGCAGCCCGGGACAGGGGCGGGAGCAGTACTTC.

V usage is TRBV4-1 and J usage is TRBJ1-2; a possible D gene is TRBD1 (5 bases). Germline V gene sequence: CDR1 MGHRA, CDR2 YSYEKL. V lost 3 bases and J 7 bases, leaving 12 bases between the germline ends. The CDR3 covers 13 residues. The CDR3 coding sequence is TGCGCCAGCAGCCACGGGACCCGGGGTGGCTACACCTTC. Its protein product is CASSHGTRGGYTF.

V is TRBV5-4 and J is TRBJ1-5, with D possibly being TRBD1 (6 bases). V was trimmed by 4 bases and J by 11 bases, leaving 28 bases between them. CDR3 length: 17 amino acids. From germline, CDR1 is SGHNT and CDR2 YYREEE (reference sequence). CDR3 in DNA: TGTGCCAGCAGCCTGGGAGGGGGAGGGAACGATCCCAGGTCCCAGCATTTT. Residues: CASSLGGGGNDPRSQHF.

CDR3 sequence: CASSRLVTGELFF. CDR3 in DNA: TGTGCCAGCAGCCGACTAGTCACCGGGGAGCTGTTTTTT. The chain is built from TRBV7-9 and TRBJ2-2, with D perhaps matching TRBD2 (6 bases). V gave up 5 bases and J gave up 4 bases, with 8 bases separating them. Germline V gives CDR1 SEHNR, CDR2 FQNEAQ (reference sequence). The CDR3 consists of 13 residues. Drawing the rest from reference TRBV7-9 and TRBJ2-2, the complete variable domain is DTGVSQNPRHKITKRGQNVTFRCDPISEHNRLYWYRQTLGQGPEFLTYFQNEAQLEKSRLLSDRFSAERPKGSFSTLEIQRTEQGDSAMYLCASSRLVTGELFFGEGSRLTVL.

The chain carries TRBV9 and TRBJ2-2, with D tentatively TRBD2 (6 bases). Germline V gene data show CDR1 as SGDLS and CDR2 as YYNGEE. Trimming took 3 bases from V and 3 from J, leaving 9 bases between them. The CDR3 extends over 14 amino acids. CDR3 in DNA: TGTGCCAGCAGCGGGGCGGGGTACACCGGGGAGCTGTTTTTT. It specifies CASSGAGYTGELFF.

A few counts support this clone. The chain links TRBV29-1 to TRBJ1-1; the match to TRBD1 covers 10 bases. V shed 8 bases and J 5 bases; nucleotides not matched to a gene: 5. There are 12 residues in the CDR3. Germline V gives CDR1 SQVTM, CDR2 ANQGSEA. CDR3 amino acids: CSSRTGGTEAFF. The CDR3 DNA follows: TGCAGCTCCCGGACAGGGGGGACTGAAGCTTTCTTT.

This chain joins TRBV15 and TRBJ2-5; D is perhaps TRBD1 or TRBD2 (5 bases each). The CDR3 consists of 16 residues. From germline, CDR1 is LNHNV and CDR2 YYDKDF (reference sequence). Trimming left V 0 bases short and J 4 bases short, with 15 bases between. CDR3 nucleotides: TGTGCCACCAGCAGAGATTATGGGGGTTTTATAGAGACCCAGTACTTC. Translation gives CATSRDYGGFIETQYF. The full variable domain, completed using reference TRBV15 and TRBJ2-5, is DAMVIQNPRYQVTQFGKPVTLSCSQTLNHNVMYWYQQKSSQAPKLLFHYYDKDFNNEADTPDNFQSRRPNTSFCFLDIRSPGLGDTAMYLCATSRDYGGFIETQYFGPGTRLLVL.